This T cell receptor beta chain was sequenced in a study of blood T cell repertoires in COVID-19. About the study: Sources were T cells, B-cell-depleted T cells, or PBMCs; the material itself was cDNA or gDNA.

As for this clone: The junction shows a germline mismatch at one end, possibly a read error.

Germline CDR1 is SSHAT and CDR2 is FNYEAQ (reference sequence). CDR3 length: 16 amino acids. Sequenced by immunoSEQ multiplex PCR; TCRdb stores in-frame clones only, minus some. The sample has a few hundred thousand clones, 85% to 90% seen once; the top ten hold roughly 1.7%. The participants were between roughly 18 and 100 years old and came from 20 to 30 US areas. The J gene is TRBJ2-3, the V gene TRBV7-7; 13 bases are a match to TRBD2. This clonotype was sampled from a middle-aged man who had recovered from COVID-19. The sequenced material came from PBMCs or T cells enriched from blood (not recorded which). CDR3 protein: CASSPGLAGATDTQYF. The CDR3, as DNA: TGTGCTAGCAGCCCCGGACTAGCGGGGGCCACAGATACGCAGTATTTT.